This T cell receptor (beta chain) was captured by sequencing in a study of T-cell memory formation after mild COVID-19. TCRdb reprocessed the 5' RACE reads with MiXCR, giving one entry per CDR3 protein. The table shows around 300,000 distinct CDR3 sequences, with over 15% occurring only once. Sequencing was done on a sample of PBMCs or a T cell subset sorted from them (not recorded which). The clonotype originates from a man between 18 and 35 years old who had mild COVID-19 (a few samples of this study predate the infection). Cell type and time point are not known.

The chain's CDR3 is CASSQGLPLTEAFF. The CDR3 DNA follows: TGTGCCAGCAGCCAAGGCCTGCCTCTCACTGAAGCTTTCTTT. The J gene is TRBJ1-1, the V gene TRBV4-2, with D unclear. The CDR3 extends over 14 amino acids. Germline V CDR1 and CDR2: LGHNA, YNFKEQ. Trimming stripped 1 base from V and 4 bases from J, with 10 bases between.